This passage covers 15 T cell receptor beta chains from one sample sequenced in a study of blood T cell repertoires in COVID-19. Repertoires were generated with immunoSEQ multiplex PCR, while TCRdb's copy carries only in-frame clones and drops some. The table has over 150,000 clones, approximately 90% seen once. Sequenced: peripheral blood. Source of these receptors: a man aged 18 to 30 who had recovered from COVID-19.

The table lists this clone with a few counts. The chain has TRBV6-6 and TRBJ1-4, with D possibly matching TRBD1 (6 bases). CDR1 is MNHNY, CDR2 SVGAGI, per germline (reference sequence). V shed 8 bases and J shed 8 bases, with 21 bases lying between them. The CDR3 loop spans 15 amino acids. The CDR3 DNA follows: TGTGCCAGCCTCTCCCTCTCCCTTGGGGGCGAAAAACTGTTTTTT. Its translation: CASLSLSLGGEKLFF.

The chain recombines TRBV6-5 with TRBJ2-5; 8 bases agree with TRBD1. The CDR3 is 15 residues long. The trim removed 7 bases at V and 2 bases at J, leaving 9 bases unmatched. Germline V gives CDR1 MNHEY, CDR2 SVGAGI. DNA of the CDR3: TGTGCCAGCACCGAAGACAGGGGCCTTCAAGAGACCCAGTACTTC. Residues: CASTEDRGLQETQYF.

The chain combines TRBV9 with TRBJ2-1; the D gene is possibly TRBD1 (7 bases). Germline CDR1 and CDR2: SGDLS and YYNGEE. Trimming cost V 8 bases and J 4 bases, with 19 bases left between them. The CDR3 has 15 residues. The CDR3 DNA sequence: TGTGCCAGTACCAGGGGGGTCGGGACTTACAATGAGCAGTTCTTC. This encodes CASTRGVGTYNEQFF.

This chain links TRBV6-5 with TRBJ1-4; TRBD1 matches 7 bases. The V gene's germline CDR1 is MNHEY and CDR2 SVGAGI. The CDR3 sequence is 15 residues long. Germline trimming cut 0 bases from V and 8 bases from J; bases unmatched to any gene: 6. CDR3 region: CASSYSTGRTEKLFF. In DNA form, the CDR3 reads TGTGCCAGCAGTTACTCGACAGGGCGTACCGAAAAACTGTTTTTT.

This clone came up a few times. The gene calls are TRBV7-2 and TRBJ2-1; 9 bases are shared with TRBD2. CDR3 size: 17 residues. Germline trimming cut 1 base from V and 4 bases from J; bases unmatched to any gene: 8. CDR1 is SGHTA, CDR2 FQGNSA, per germline. The CDR3 region has the DNA TGTGCCAGCAGCTTAGGTACCCAGGGACTAGCTTACAATGAGCAGTTCTTC. Its translation: CASSLGTQGLAYNEQFF.

The chain has TRBV5-1 and TRBJ2-3; 8 positions agree with TRBD2. Germline V CDR1 and CDR2: SGHRS, YFSETQ. This CDR3 has 15 residues. The ends lost 5 bases at V and 0 bases at J; junction bases unmatched: 5. The CDR3 DNA sequence: TGCGCCAGCAGGGATAGCGGGGATAGCACAGATACGCAGTATTTT. This translates into CASRDSGDSTDTQYF.

This clone was seen a single time. This chain uses TRBV9 with TRBJ1-2, with 9 bases identical to TRBD1. The CDR3 is 16 residues long. Germline V CDR1 and CDR2: SGDLS, YYNGEE. After removal of 2 bases from V and 5 bases from J, the junction contained 10 bases not matched to a gene. In DNA, the CDR3 is TGTGCCAGCAGCGTCGGCCTAGACAGGGGGGATTATGGCTACACCTTC. Translated, it gives CASSVGLDRGDYGYTF. The variable domain in full, with the rest retrieved from reference TRBV9 and TRBJ1-2, is DSGVTQTPKHLITATGQRVTLRCSPRSGDLSVYWYQQSLDQGLQFLIQYYNGEERAKGNILERFSAQQFPDLHSELNLSSLELGDSALYFCASSVGLDRGDYGYTFGSGTRLTVV.

The gene calls are TRBV28 and TRBJ2-7, with 9 positions matching TRBD1. Germline assignment: CDR1 MDHEN and CDR2 SYDVKM. V lost 4 bases, J lost 0 bases, and 7 bases stayed unmatched. The CDR3 sequence is 16 residues long. In DNA, the CDR3 is TGTGCCAGCAGTTCTTACACGGGACAGGGCTCCTACGAGCAGTACTTC. It codes for CASSSYTGQGSYEQYF.

The rearrangement joins TRBV28 to TRBJ2-5; 11 bases line up with TRBD2. CDR1 and CDR2 (germline): MDHEN, SYDVKM. The CDR3 spans 18 residues. V shed 4 bases and J 2 bases; nucleotides not matched to a gene: 12. The CDR3 protein is CASSSIQGLAEIQETQYF. The CDR3 DNA sequence: TGTGCCAGCAGTTCCATCCAGGGACTAGCGGAAATTCAAGAGACCCAGTACTTC.

V gene TRBV5-1 combines with J gene TRBJ2-7, with D possibly TRBD1 on 6 matching bases. Per germline, CDR1 SGHRS and CDR2 YFSETQ. V dropped 4 bases and J dropped 0 bases, with 11 bases sitting between them. The CDR3 is 14 residues long. The CDR3 DNA sequence: TGCGCCAGCAGCCAGGGGAGAGGCTCCTACGAGCAGTACTTC. Its translation: CASSQGRGSYEQYF.

This chain uses TRBV5-1 with TRBJ2-3; 11 bases align to TRBD2. Trimming took 2 bases from V and 4 from J; bases not matched to a gene: 3. This CDR3 region has 15 residues. Germline V CDR1 and CDR2: SGHRS, YFSETQ. The CDR3 is CASSFPSGRPDTQYF. DNA for the CDR3: TGCGCCAGCAGCTTCCCTAGCGGGAGGCCAGATACGCAGTATTTT.

This chain joins TRBV10-3 and TRBJ1-4; TRBD1 matches at 8 bases. Unmatched junction bases numbered 8, after V lost 6 bases and J lost 8 bases. Per germline, CDR1 ENHRY and CDR2 SYGVKD. The CDR3 is 14 amino acids. The CDR3 loop reads CAIRAQGAAEKLFF. The CDR3 nucleotides read TGTGCCATCAGAGCCCAGGGGGCTGCGGAAAAACTGTTTTTT.

A few counts support this clone. The rearrangement links TRBV4-1 to TRBJ2-3; 10 positions agree with TRBD2. The germline V gene has CDR1 MGHRA and CDR2 YSYEKL. After removal of 3 bases from V and 3 bases from J, the junction contained 12 bases not matched to a gene. The CDR3 has 18 residues. The CDR3 loop reads CASSQAPGLAANTDTQYF. For the CDR3, the DNA is TGCGCCAGCAGCCAGGCCCCAGGACTAGCGGCGAATACAGATACGCAGTATTTT.

This clone appeared a single time. J is TRBJ2-2 and V is TRBV3-1 (or the pseudogene TRBV3-2); 8 bases fit TRBD1. Trimming at V came to 1 base and at J to 6 bases, leaving 4 bases not matched to a gene. Germline CDR1 and CDR2: LGHDT and YNNKEL (reference sequence). The CDR3 length is 15 residues. The CDR3 DNA is TGTGCCAGCAGCCAAGGGACAGGGTTCGCCGGGGAGCTGTTTTTT. It is translated as CASSQGTGFAGELFF.

The V call is TRBV4-3, the J call TRBJ1-5, with D uncertain. CDR1 and CDR2 (germline): LGHNA, YSLEER. This CDR3 spans 13 amino acids. V shed 0 bases and J shed 4 bases, with 4 bases lying between them. In DNA form, the CDR3 reads TGCGCCAGCAGCCAAGATCAGAATCAGCCCCAGCATTTT. Translation: CASSQDQNQPQHF.